One sample yielded the 22 T cell receptor beta chains listed below, sequenced in a study of shared clonotypes between healthy human individuals (dated by TCRdb to 2019 to 2021). The protocol used for the library was the immunoSEQ multiplex PCR assay. Drawn from immuneACCESS, this table holds only the in-frame rearrangements with V and J called that TCRdb kept. Clones are partly lost; checked studies trace under half to an unresolved V gene and leave the rest unexplained. In all, the sample holds about a million clones, and 60% to 80% of those were seen once. Together, the top ten hold about 0.89% of the sample. The sequenced material came from memory CD4+ T cells from PBMCs. The cell subset or site tag for this specimen amounts to: CD45RA-negative fraction. The receptors shown here come from a man between 18 and 29 years old in good health. Some clones in this sample may be carry-over from other donors' samples.

The chain carries TRBV29-1 and TRBJ1-2; D gene ambiguous. There are 12 residues in the CDR3. V lost 6 bases and J lost 4, with 12 bases in between. CDR1 is SQVTM, CDR2 ANQGSEA, per germline. In nucleotides, the CDR3 is TGCAGCGTACATCTTCAAGTCTATGGCTACACCTTC. It specifies CSVHLQVYGYTF.

In this sample, this clone turned up once. The V and J genes are TRBV18 and TRBJ1-4; D gene unclear. Trimming removed 3 bases from V and 11 bases from J, with 10 bases in between. This CDR3 is 12 amino acids long. The germline gives CDR1 KGHSH, CDR2 LQKENI. The CDR3 coding sequence is TGTGCCAGCTCACCCCAGGCGGGGAAACTGTTTTTT. Its translation: CASSPQAGKLFF.

The rearrangement uses TRBV5-6 and TRBJ1-1; TRBD1 might be the D (6 bases). V was clipped by 0 bases and J by 4 bases, with 16 bases between them. Per the germline V gene, CDR1 is SGHDT and CDR2 is YYEEEE. The CDR3 has 16 amino acids. As DNA, the CDR3 is TGTGCCAGCAGCTTGGTTCCGGGGGCGTTTGGCACTGAAGCTTTCTTT. This gives the protein CASSLVPGAFGTEAFF.

V usage is TRBV2 and J usage is TRBJ2-7; D is undetermined. CDR1 SNHLY and CDR2 FYNNEI come from the germline V gene. The CDR3 length is 11 residues. V lost 1 base and J 9 bases, leaving 7 bases between the germline ends. CDR3 sequence (DNA): TGTGCCAGCAGTGAAGGCGTAACGCAGTACTTC. Its translation: CASSEGVTQYF.

V gene TRBV5-4 combines with J gene TRBJ2-5; D gene ambiguous. CDR3 length: 13 amino acids. V lost 2 bases, J lost 1 base, and 6 bases lay in between. The germline gives CDR1 SGHNT, CDR2 YYREEE (reference sequence). CDR3 DNA sequence: TGTGCCAGCAGCTTCGTTAGCCAAGAGACCCAGTACTTC. Amino acids: CASSFVSQETQYF.

The V gene is TRBV5-6, the J gene TRBJ2-3; D is unresolved. The CDR3 sequence is 13 residues long. V was pared by 8 bases and J by 5 bases, with 15 bases between. Germline assignment: CDR1 SGHDT and CDR2 YYEEEE. Here the CDR3 reads CARAHLRGDTQYF. DNA of the CDR3: TGTGCCAGGGCTCACCTGCGTGGAGATACGCAGTATTTT.

V is TRBV28 and J is TRBJ1-2, with TRBD1 matching 7 bases. With 6 bases clipped from V and 5 bases from J, the junction kept 3 bases outside the gene matches. The CDR3 is 12 amino acids. Germline V gene sequence: CDR1 MDHEN, CDR2 SYDVKM. CDR3 in amino acids: CASSQGVYGYTF. In nucleotides, the CDR3 is TGTGCCAGCAGCCAGGGGGTTTATGGCTACACCTTC.

Comment on this clone: Within the sample, other DNA sequences also encode this same CDR3. The chain employs TRBV7-2 and TRBJ2-7; possibly TRBD2 for D (7 bases). The CDR3 sequence is 13 residues long. Germline V gene sequence: CDR1 SGHTA, CDR2 FQGNSA. The germline V and J ends were trimmed by 3 bases and 2 bases, with 8 bases remaining between them. As DNA, the CDR3 is TGTGCCAGCAGCTTGGGGGGGCCCTACGAGCAGTACTTC. Translated: CASSLGGPYEQYF.

The chain has TRBV6-6 and TRBJ1-2, with D hard to call. The CDR3 has 13 residues. CDR1 is MNHNY and CDR2 is SVGAGI in the germline V gene (reference sequence). The germline V and J ends were trimmed by 5 bases and 8 bases, with 15 bases remaining between them. CDR3 protein: CASSPSGGIGYTF. For the CDR3, the DNA is TGTGCCAGCAGTCCCTCGGGAGGGATCGGCTACACCTTC.

CDR3 sequence: CASSLGLGGISYEQYF. The CDR3 nucleotides read TGTGCCAGCAGTTTAGGACTAGGCGGAATCTCTTACGAGCAGTACTTC. The rearrangement uses TRBV27 and TRBJ2-7; 7 nucleotides align to TRBD2. Losses at the gene ends were 2 bases for V and 4 bases for J; bases not matched to a gene: 11. This CDR3 region has 16 residues. CDR1 MNHEY and CDR2 SMNVEV come from the germline V gene (reference sequence).

As for this clone: The sample has other DNA sequences that encode this CDR3 too. This sequence joins TRBV6-1 and TRBJ2-3; D ambiguous. This CDR3 has 12 amino acids. Germline V CDR1 and CDR2: MNHNS, SASEGT. The germline V and J ends were trimmed by 4 bases and 6 bases, with 8 bases remaining between them. CDR3 DNA: TGTGCCAGCAGTGGGGCAACGGATACGCAGTATTTT. Translating it yields CASSGATDTQYF.

The J gene is TRBJ2-1, the V gene TRBV5-1; D is undetermined. Germline CDR1 and CDR2: SGHRS and YFSETQ. The CDR3 sequence is 15 residues long. V was cut by 0 bases and J by 2 bases, with 9 bases left in between. The CDR3 reads CASSLATTTYNEQFF. CDR3 in DNA: TGCGCCAGCAGCTTGGCGACAACCACCTACAATGAGCAGTTCTTC.

The V and J genes are TRBV5-1 and TRBJ2-1; a weak D match, TRBD1 (5 bases). The germline CDR1 and CDR2 sequences are SGHRS and YFSETQ. CDR3 length equals 15 residues. The V end was cut by 4 bases, the J end by 4 bases, with 15 bases between. CDR3 nucleotide sequence: TGCGCCAGCAGCCAAGGGGCAGGCCATTACAATGAGCAGTTCTTC. Translation: CASSQGAGHYNEQFF.

DNA for the CDR3: TGTGCCATACTCACCGGGACAGTTGTACATTTT. Encoded protein: CAILTGTVVHF. The V call is TRBV28, the J call TRBJ1-5; 7 positions match TRBD1. The trim removed 10 bases at V and 16 bases at J, leaving 13 bases unmatched. Germline-derived CDR1 and CDR2 are MDHEN and SYDVKM. The CDR3 sequence is 11 residues long.

This chain connects TRBV5-5 to TRBJ1-4, with D possibly being TRBD1 (6 bases). With 4 bases removed from V and 3 bases from J, the gap between germline ends came to 16 bases. This CDR3 has 16 amino acids. Germline lookup yields CDR1 SGHKS and CDR2 YYEKEE (reference sequence). The CDR3 is CASSPQQGRSNEKLFF. CDR3 sequence (DNA): TGTGCCAGCAGCCCACAACAGGGAAGGTCTAATGAAAAACTGTTTTTT. Based on the CDR3 plus reference TRBV5-5 and TRBJ1-4, the full variable domain is DAGVTQSPTHLIKTRGQQVTLRCSPISGHKSVSWYQQVLGQGPQFIFQYYEKEERGRGNFPDRFSARQFPNYSSELNVNALLLGDSALYLCASSPQQGRSNEKLFFGSGTQLSVL.

The chain recombines TRBV5-1 with TRBJ2-7, with a weak D call TRBD2 (6 bases). Deletions cut 4 bases from V and 3 bases from J, with 11 bases between. Germline V gene data show CDR1 as SGHRS and CDR2 as YFSETQ. The CDR3 is 13 amino acids. Here the CDR3 DNA reads TGCGCCAGCAGCCGGGGACTGGGCTACGAGCAGTACTTC. Protein sequence: CASSRGLGYEQYF.

The chain combines TRBV28 with TRBJ2-7; 9 positions match TRBD2. Germline values: CDR1 MDHEN, CDR2 SYDVKM. The junction had 4 bases not matched to a gene; V was cut back by 4 bases and J by 3 bases. CDR3 length: 14 residues. CDR3 residues: CASSWGLASYEQYF. CDR3 coding DNA: TGTGCCAGCAGTTGGGGACTAGCCAGCTACGAGCAGTACTTC.

This clone turned up a few times. The J gene is TRBJ2-3, the V gene TRBV11-2; D uncertain. Germline values: CDR1 SGHAT, CDR2 FQNNGV. V was cut by 4 bases and J by 4 bases, with 9 bases left in between. The length of the CDR3 is 13 residues. DNA of the CDR3: TGTGCCAGCAGCTCTCTCCTTGCAGATACGCAGTATTTT. Its protein is CASSSLLADTQYF.

The chain combines TRBV28 with TRBJ2-3, with TRBD2 matching over 12 bases. Trimming removed 0 bases from V and 2 bases from J; junction bases left unmatched: 9. Germline CDR1 reads MDHEN; CDR2 reads SYDVKM. CDR3 size: 19 residues. The CDR3 coding sequence is TGTGCCAGCAGTTTATGGACTAGCGGGAGCACGCAGGTCACAGATACGCAGTATTTT. Protein product: CASSLWTSGSTQVTDTQYF.

The genes are TRBV6-5 and TRBJ1-5, with D maybe TRBD1 (6 bases). The germline CDR1 and CDR2 sequences are MNHEY and SVGAGI. CDR3 length equals 14 residues. V was clipped by 4 bases and J by 5 bases, with 12 bases between them. The CDR3 region has the DNA TGTGCCAGCAGTTTGAACAGGGACGATCAGCCCCAGCATTTT. Translating it yields CASSLNRDDQPQHF.

V gene TRBV9 combines with J gene TRBJ2-1; 12 nucleotides agree with TRBD2. This CDR3 has 17 amino acids. J was trimmed by 7 bases and V by 0 bases; bases with no gene match: 8. Germline CDR1 reads SGDLS; CDR2 reads YYNGEE. CDR3 region: CASSVGGASGRGNEQFF. The CDR3 nucleotides are TGTGCCAGCAGCGTAGGAGGGGCTAGCGGGAGGGGAAATGAGCAGTTCTTC.

The sample holds one count of this clone. Other DNA variants within this sample encode the same CDR3. V and J are TRBV28 and TRBJ1-5; D is unresolved. The CDR3 sequence is 14 residues long. Germline V gene data show CDR1 as MDHEN and CDR2 as SYDVKM. V was trimmed by 1 base and J by 4 bases, leaving 8 bases between them. In nucleotides, the CDR3 is TGTGCCAGCAGTTTATCCCGGGGAAATCAGCCCCAGCATTTT. The encoded protein is CASSLSRGNQPQHF. The full variable domain, rest sourced from reference TRBV28 and TRBJ1-5, is DVKVTQSSRYLVKRTGEKVFLECVQDMDHENMFWYRQDPGLGLRLIYFSYDVKMKEKGDIPEGYSVSREKKERFSLILESASTNQTSMYLCASSLSRGNQPQHFGDGTRLSIL.